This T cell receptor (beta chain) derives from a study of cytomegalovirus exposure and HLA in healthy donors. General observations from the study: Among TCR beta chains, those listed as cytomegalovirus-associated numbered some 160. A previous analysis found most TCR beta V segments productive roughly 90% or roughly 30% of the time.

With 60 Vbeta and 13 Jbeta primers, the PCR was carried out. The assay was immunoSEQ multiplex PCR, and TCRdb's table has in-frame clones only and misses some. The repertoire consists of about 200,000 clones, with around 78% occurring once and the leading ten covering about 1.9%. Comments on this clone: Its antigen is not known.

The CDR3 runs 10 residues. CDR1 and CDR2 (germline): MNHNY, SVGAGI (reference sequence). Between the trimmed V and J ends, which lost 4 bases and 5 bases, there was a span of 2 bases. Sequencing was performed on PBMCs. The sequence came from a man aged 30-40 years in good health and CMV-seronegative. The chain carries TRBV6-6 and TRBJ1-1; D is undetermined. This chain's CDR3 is CASSSTEAFF. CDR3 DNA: TGTGCCAGCAGTTCAACTGAAGCTTTCTTT.